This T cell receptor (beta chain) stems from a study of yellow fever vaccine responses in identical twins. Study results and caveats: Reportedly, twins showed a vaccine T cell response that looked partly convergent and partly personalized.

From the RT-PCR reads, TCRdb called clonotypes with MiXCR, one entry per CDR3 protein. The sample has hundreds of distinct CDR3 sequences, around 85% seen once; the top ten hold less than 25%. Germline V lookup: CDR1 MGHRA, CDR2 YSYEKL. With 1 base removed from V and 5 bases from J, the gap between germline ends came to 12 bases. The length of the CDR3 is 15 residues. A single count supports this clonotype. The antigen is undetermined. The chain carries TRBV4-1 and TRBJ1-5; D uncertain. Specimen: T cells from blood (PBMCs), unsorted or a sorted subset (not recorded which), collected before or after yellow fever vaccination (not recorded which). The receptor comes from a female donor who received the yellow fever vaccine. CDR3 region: CASSQADGGYQPQHF. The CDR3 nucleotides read TGCGCCAGCAGCCAAGCGGATGGAGGATATCAGCCCCAGCATTTT.